A selection of T cell receptor beta chains follows, all from one sample in a study of response to subunit inactivated influenza vaccine. TCRdb reprocessed the RT-PCR reads via MiXCR and lists one record per CDR3 protein. The sample gives under 200,000 distinct CDR3 sequences, about 10% of which show up once; approximately 35% is in the top ten. The source was CD8+ T cells sorted from PBMCs, collected roughly 24 months after vaccination. These receptors were collected from a man in his fifties or sixties who received an inactivated influenza vaccine. The CDR3 runs from the conserved cysteine through the conserved F or W. The order of the fields is J gene, D gene, clone size, V gene, CDR3 DNA, CDR3 protein. D genes are given only for firm matches. Not every row has a clone size; where given, it reads once, few, many or a size class.

j_gene: TRBJ2-7
d_gene: NA
abundance: NA
v_gene: TRBV6-2/TRBV6-3
CDR3nt: TGTGCCAGCAGCATCGGGACAGAGCAGTACTTC
CDR3aa: CASSIGTEQYF

j_gene: TRBJ2-1
d_gene: TRBD1
abundance: many
v_gene: TRBV6-2/TRBV6-3
CDR3nt: TGTGCCAGCAGTTACAGCATAGGGGGCTTACGGAATGAGCAGTTCTTC
CDR3aa: CASSYSIGGLRNEQFF

j_gene: TRBJ1-5
d_gene: NA
abundance: few
v_gene: TRBV12-3/TRBV12-4
CDR3nt: TGTGCCAGCAGCCCTCCCGGGGCGGCAAGGAATCAGCCCCAGCATTTT
CDR3aa: CASSPPGAARNQPQHF

j_gene: TRBJ2-3
d_gene: TRBD2
abundance: few
v_gene: TRBV19
CDR3nt: TGTGCCAGTAGTATAGGACTAGCGGGAGATACGCAGTATTTT
CDR3aa: CASSIGLAGDTQYF

j_gene: TRBJ1-5
d_gene: NA
abundance: many
v_gene: TRBV12-3/TRBV12-4
CDR3nt: TGTGCCAGCAGTTTAGCGGGGGACGGGGGGAATCAGCCCCAGCATTTT
CDR3aa: CASSLAGDGGNQPQHF

j_gene: TRBJ2-1
d_gene: NA
abundance: many
v_gene: TRBV29-1
CDR3nt: TGCAGCGGTTTCCCCGGGACCACAAACGATAATGAGCAGTTCTTC
CDR3aa: CSGFPGTTNDNEQFF

j_gene: TRBJ2-1
d_gene: TRBD2
abundance: many
v_gene: TRBV28
CDR3nt: TGTGCCAGCAGTATAGCGGGGGTCAATGAGCAGTTCTTC
CDR3aa: CASSIAGVNEQFF

j_gene: TRBJ1-1
d_gene: NA
abundance: many
v_gene: TRBV5-6
CDR3nt: TGTGCCAGCAGTTCAGTCCTGAACACTGAAGCTTTCTTT
CDR3aa: CASSSVLNTEAFF

j_gene: TRBJ1-1
d_gene: NA
abundance: few
v_gene: TRBV20-1
CDR3nt: TGCAGTGCTAGAGTACAGCAGAACACTGAAGCTTTCTTT
CDR3aa: CSARVQQNTEAFF

j_gene: TRBJ2-1
d_gene: TRBD2
abundance: few
v_gene: TRBV6-2/TRBV6-3
CDR3nt: TGTGCCAGCAGTTACTGGAGCGGGGGCTCCTACAATGAGCAGTTCTTC
CDR3aa: CASSYWSGGSYNEQFF

j_gene: TRBJ1-1
d_gene: NA
abundance: many
v_gene: TRBV29-1
CDR3nt: TGCAGCGCCGAGGGGGGGCCTGAAGCTTTCTTT
CDR3aa: CSAEGGPEAFF

j_gene: TRBJ2-7
d_gene: NA
abundance: many
v_gene: TRBV6-5
CDR3nt: TGTGCCAGCAGTTCCGGACAGTCCTACGAGCAGTACTTC
CDR3aa: CASSSGQSYEQYF

j_gene: TRBJ1-1
d_gene: TRBD1
abundance: NA
v_gene: TRBV29-1
CDR3nt: TGCAGCGCCATGGACAGGCTGAACACTGAAGCTTTCTTT
CDR3aa: CSAMDRLNTEAFF

j_gene: TRBJ1-2
d_gene: TRBD1
abundance: few
v_gene: TRBV29-1
CDR3nt: TGCAGCGCTGAGGGAACAGGGGTGAAGGGGTATGGCTACACCTTC
CDR3aa: CSAEGTGVKGYGYTF

j_gene: TRBJ1-4
d_gene: NA
abundance: few
v_gene: TRBV7-2
CDR3nt: TGTGCCAGCAGCCTAACAATTGCAACTAATGAAAAACTGTTTTTT
CDR3aa: CASSLTIATNEKLFF

j_gene: TRBJ2-5
d_gene: TRBD2
abundance: few
v_gene: TRBV12-3/TRBV12-4
CDR3nt: TGTGCCAGCACTCAAGGCCCCGGGGGGGCAGAGACCCAGTACTTC
CDR3aa: CASTQGPGGAETQYF

j_gene: TRBJ2-1
d_gene: TRBD2
abundance: many
v_gene: TRBV29-1
CDR3nt: TGCAGCGCGGTCGGTAGCGGGAGGGGAAATGAGCAGTTCTTC
CDR3aa: CSAVGSGRGNEQFF

j_gene: TRBJ2-1
d_gene: NA
abundance: few
v_gene: TRBV9
CDR3nt: TGTGCCAGCAGCGTCCTCCAGGACTACCCCACAAGATACAATGAGCAGTTCTTC
CDR3aa: CASSVLQDYPTRYNEQFF

j_gene: TRBJ2-1
d_gene: NA
abundance: NA
v_gene: TRBV6-1
CDR3nt: TGTGTCGTAGCGCCCAGCTCCTACAATGAGCAGTTCTTC
CDR3aa: CVVAPSSYNEQFF

j_gene: TRBJ2-7
d_gene: NA
abundance: NA
v_gene: TRBV4-2
CDR3nt: TGTGCCAGCAGCCCCCGGAGAGACGCCTACGAGCAGTACTTC
CDR3aa: CASSPRRDAYEQYF

j_gene: TRBJ2-4
d_gene: NA
abundance: few
v_gene: TRBV5-1
CDR3nt: TGCGCCAGCAGCCCCGTGGACAGTCTAGCCAAAAACATTCAGTACTTC
CDR3aa: CASSPVDSLAKNIQYF

j_gene: TRBJ1-1
d_gene: TRBD1
abundance: NA
v_gene: TRBV4-1
CDR3nt: TGCGCCAGCAGCCGGGTTGTACAGGGGACTGAAGCTTTCTTT
CDR3aa: CASSRVVQGTEAFF